This T cell receptor beta chain was sequenced for a study of blood T cell repertoires in COVID-19. Whole-study context: The analysed material was cDNA or gDNA that came from T cells, B-cell-depleted T cells, or PBMCs.

Original methodology: Amplification of reference gene primers provided the estimated nucleated cell counts. TCRdb's copy holds only in-frame clones and misses some; the assay was immunoSEQ multiplex PCR. V and J calls plus clone size are reproduced from that table; the DNA served to infer D and trimming. The sample shows about 220,000 clones, over 70% of them seen only once. The ends were cut back, 4 bases at V and 7 bases at J, with 10 bases in the middle. The germline V gene has CDR1 MNHEY and CDR2 SMNVEV (reference sequence). The CDR3 has 12 residues. This receptor was identified in a woman aged 70 to 79 with acute or convalescent COVID-19. Sequences were obtained from peripheral blood. V usage is TRBV27 and J usage is TRBJ2-5; D ambiguous. The CDR3 DNA is TGTGCCAGCAGTTCATACACAGCGACCCAGTACTTC. It encodes CASSSYTATQYF.